The TCR beta chain described here comes from a study of T cell responses to AZD1222 COVID-19 vaccine (dated by TCRdb to the early 2020s). In terms of the full investigation: TCR sequencing covered more than 230 trial participants: approximately 200 given two doses of AZD1222 and approximately 26 given two doses of MenACWY control vaccine. Trial participants were enrolled by age into 18-55, 56-69 and 70-plus year subgroups, with 148, 28 and 57 TCR-sequenced participants respectively.

Reading the germline V gene gives CDR1 KGHSH and CDR2 LQKENI. V is reduced by 3 bases and J by 1 base, leaving a spacing of 6 bases between them. The CDR3 holds 13 amino acids from the cysteine to the phenylalanine. This entry keeps only the CDR3 DNA: 39 bases, framed from base 1. The CDR3 regions of human TCRbeta chains were subjected to immunosequencing. The paper's data handling went like this. Repertoire TCRs were matched against a reference library of SARS-CoV-2-specific TCRs generated with the MIRA antigen-specificity platform. Breadth meant the fraction of unique TCRs that were SARS-CoV-2-associated, whereas depth meant the fraction of total T cells that were SARS-CoV-2-associated. Using the MIRA data, every spike-specific TCR was mapped to the spike region that the TCR reacted to and assigned to either a CD4 or a CD8 class. Log10-transformed breadth and depth values were compared by one-way ANOVA with Sidak's multiple comparisons tests. TCRdb provides this immuneACCESS table in a form limited to in-frame rearrangements. Some clones are lacking; in checked studies, under half of them reflect an unresolved V gene, and why the rest are absent is not known. V and J calls and clone size are those listed in that table; D and trimming were worked out from the DNA. The sample includes 250,000 to 300,000 clones, with about 94% observed a single time. 0.5% to 0.65% of the sample lies in the top ten.

Read against the paper, the sample's time point label means: about 28 days (+/-7) after the second vaccine dose. AZD1222 recipients whose second dose came at about 4 weeks and those whose second dose came at about 12 weeks were combined into one group, since spike-specific TCR depth and breadth did not differ between the two schedules. Vaccinee samples were obtained from the UK trials COV001 and COV002, which included a single-blind randomized controlled phase 2/3 trial of AZD1222 (ChAdOx1 nCoV-19) in healthy adults. For TCRbeta chain sequencing, PBMC samples were collected from trial participants at day 0 and at day 28 after the second dose. Beyond this particular receptor, the publication reports: Reportedly, close to half of the unique spike-specific TCRs recognized epitopes lying outside the regions that are mutated in the B.1.351 and B.1.1.7 variants. Conclusions about previously exposed vaccinees are limited because only five to seven AZD1222 recipients were SARS-CoV-2 seropositive at baseline. CD4 TCRs associated with the vaccine covered the entire spike protein, and the dominant responses were in regions 160-218 and 743-854. Spike-specific TCR breadth and depth rose significantly after two AZD1222 doses compared with day 0 and with MenACWY recipients. Participants were mostly white British and included more females than males, and it was suggested by the authors that clonal diversity may have been underestimated. Because no day 14 peak-response samples were available, repertoires were characterized only after the peak T cell response. The 56-69-year group was small, and its depth increase did not reach significance, likely because of low power.

Of note for this clone: The clone's antigen remains unknown. Base qualities are not recorded, but no much larger clone differs from it by a single base.

The sequence was obtained from an adult who received the AZD1222 COVID-19 vaccine. This sequence uses TRBV18 and TRBJ1-1; the D gene lacks a confident call. The sequencing here drew on peripheral blood, taken 28 days after the second AZD1222 dose. Read as DNA, the sequence is TGTGCCAGCTCACCTCTGAAGAACACTGAAGCTTTCTTT. It specifies CASSPLKNTEAFF.